This entry is about one TCR beta chain. This specimen belongs to a study of patients and donors after allogeneic stem cell transplantation. Germline lookup yields CDR1 LNHNV and CDR2 YYDKDF (reference sequence). Trimming shortened V by 8 bases and J by 1 base, and 11 bases separated the two germline ends. The CDR3 spans 13 residues. TCRdb called the RT-PCR reads again in MiXCR, with one record for every CDR3 protein. The repertoire holds some 150,000 distinct CDR3 sequences, with about 36% as singletons. Sample: blood, either unsorted or a sorted T cell fraction (not recorded which). The chain recombines TRBV15 with TRBJ1-2; no reliable D call. The receptor's source is a human donor who was either an allogeneic HSCT recipient or a stem cell or donor lymphocyte infusion donor (not recorded which). It is not recorded whose cells these are; they may come from a transplant donor. Here the CDR3 DNA reads TGTGCCACCGGGATTGACGGTAACTATGGCTACACCTTC. This translates into CATGIDGNYGYTF.